This T cell receptor (beta chain) was sequenced during a study of T-cell memory formation after mild COVID-19. This clonotype has a handful of counts. MiXCR was run by TCRdb on the 5' RACE reads, yielding one entry per CDR3 protein. The repertoire holds over 350,000 distinct CDR3 sequences, with 20% to 30% as singletons. With 0 bases removed from V and 0 bases from J, the gap between germline ends came to 15 bases. There are 17 residues in the CDR3. Per germline, CDR1 LGHNA and CDR2 YNFKEQ. This receptor was obtained from an adult woman who had mild COVID-19 (a few samples of this study predate the infection). Cell type and time point are not known. Sequencing was done on a sample of PBMCs or a T cell subset sorted from them (not recorded which). This chain joins TRBV4-2 and TRBJ2-7; D is unclear. DNA for the CDR3: TGTGCCAGCAGCCAAGATTTGGGCGGCCCTACCTCCTACGAGCAGTACTTC. This encodes CASSQDLGGPTSYEQYF.